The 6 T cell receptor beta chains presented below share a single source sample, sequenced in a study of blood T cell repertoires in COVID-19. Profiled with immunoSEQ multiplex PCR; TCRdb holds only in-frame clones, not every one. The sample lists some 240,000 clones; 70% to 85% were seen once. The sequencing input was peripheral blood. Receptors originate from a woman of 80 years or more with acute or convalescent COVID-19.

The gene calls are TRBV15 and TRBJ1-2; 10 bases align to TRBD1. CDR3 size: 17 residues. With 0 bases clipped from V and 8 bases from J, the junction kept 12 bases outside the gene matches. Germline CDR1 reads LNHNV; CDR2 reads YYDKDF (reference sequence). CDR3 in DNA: TGTGCCACCAGCAGAGATCTAATGGGACAGGGGATGAGCGGCTACACCTTC. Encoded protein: CATSRDLMGQGMSGYTF.

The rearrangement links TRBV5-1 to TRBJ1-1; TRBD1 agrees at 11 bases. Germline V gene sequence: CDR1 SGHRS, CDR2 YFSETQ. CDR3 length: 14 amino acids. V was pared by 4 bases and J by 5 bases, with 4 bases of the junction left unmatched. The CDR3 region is CASSPGQGATEAFF. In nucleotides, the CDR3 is TGCGCCAGCAGCCCCGGACAGGGGGCAACTGAAGCTTTCTTT.

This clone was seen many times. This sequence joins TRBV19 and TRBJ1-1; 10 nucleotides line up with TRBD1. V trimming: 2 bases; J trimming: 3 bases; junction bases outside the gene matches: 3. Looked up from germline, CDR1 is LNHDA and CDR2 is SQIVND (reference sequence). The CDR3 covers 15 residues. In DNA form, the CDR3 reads TGTGCCAGTAGTATATTAGGACAGGGGGACACTGAAGCTTTCTTT. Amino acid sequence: CASSILGQGDTEAFF.

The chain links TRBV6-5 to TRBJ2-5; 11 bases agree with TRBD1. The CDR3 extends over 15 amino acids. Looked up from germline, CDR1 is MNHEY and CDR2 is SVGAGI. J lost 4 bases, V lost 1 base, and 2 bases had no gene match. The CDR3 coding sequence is TGTGCCAGCAGTTACTGGGGACAGGGGGGAGAGACCCAGTACTTC. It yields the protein CASSYWGQGGETQYF.

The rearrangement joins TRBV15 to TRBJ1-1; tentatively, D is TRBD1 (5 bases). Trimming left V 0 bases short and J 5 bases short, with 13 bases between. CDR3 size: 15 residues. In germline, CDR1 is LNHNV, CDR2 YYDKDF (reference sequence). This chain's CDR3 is CATSRDQRGRTEAFF. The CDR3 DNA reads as TGTGCCACCAGCAGAGATCAAAGGGGCAGGACTGAAGCTTTCTTT.

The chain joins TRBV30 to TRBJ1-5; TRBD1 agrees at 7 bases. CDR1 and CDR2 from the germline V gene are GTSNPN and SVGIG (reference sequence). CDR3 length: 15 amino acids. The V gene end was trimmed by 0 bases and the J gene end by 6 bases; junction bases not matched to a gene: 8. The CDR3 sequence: CAWSVRQGVSQPQHF. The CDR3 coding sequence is TGTGCCTGGAGTGTGAGGCAGGGGGTAAGTCAGCCCCAGCATTTT.